This record concerns one TCR beta chain sequence. The data were obtained in a study of blood T cell repertoires in COVID-19. Background on the study: Both acute and convalescent COVID-19 samples were obtained from the United States, Italy and Spain. From T cells, B-cell-depleted T cells, or PBMCs came the material, which was cDNA or gDNA.

Original analysis: Using reference gene primer amplification, nucleated cell counts were estimated. Some clones are missing from TCRdb's copy, which holds only in-frame ones; the method was immunoSEQ multiplex PCR. V, J and clone size reflect that table, while D and trimming were determined from the DNA. Among around 20,000 clones listed, roughly 85% were seen once. V was shortened by 2 bases and J by 4 bases, with 15 bases between the two germline ends. The CDR3 length is 15 residues. Germline V gene lookup returns CDR1 SGHDT and CDR2 YYEEEE. This chain links TRBV5-6 with TRBJ1-1; possibly TRBD1 for D (6 bases). The specimen was peripheral blood. The TCR was taken from a man older than 75 with acute or convalescent COVID-19. The CDR3 sequence: CASSFGWIGGTEAFF. CDR3 DNA sequence: TGTGCCAGCAGCTTTGGATGGATAGGGGGCACTGAAGCTTTCTTT.